The 28 T cell receptor beta chains below come from one sample, sequenced in a study of PD-L1 blockade in urothelial cancer. Assay: immunoSEQ multiplex PCR; the TCRdb copy retains only in-frame clones and omits some. This table holds tens of thousands of clones, approximately 80% found once. The source was PBMCs, collected around atezolizumab (anti-PD-L1) treatment. The origin of the receptors is a man between 70 and 80 years old with urothelial cancer.

The chain combines TRBV5-1 with TRBJ2-5; a weak D match, TRBD2 (6 bases). The CDR3 contains 14 residues. V lost 4 bases and J lost 1, with 11 bases in between. The germline V gene has CDR1 SGHRS and CDR2 YFSETQ. The CDR3 region is CASSIREPQETQYF. CDR3 in DNA: TGCGCCAGCAGCATCCGGGAGCCCCAAGAGACCCAGTACTTC.

The rearrangement joins TRBV10-3 to TRBJ1-4, with D possibly being TRBD1 (5 bases). Germline CDR1 is ENHRY and CDR2 is SYGVKD. This CDR3 contains 15 residues. Trimming took 2 bases from V and 4 from J, leaving 11 bases between them. CDR3: CAISEQTGSNEKLFF. As DNA, the CDR3 is TGTGCCATCAGTGAGCAAACAGGCAGTAATGAAAAACTGTTTTTT.

The gene calls are TRBV18 and TRBJ1-3; no reliable D call. Germline CDR1 is KGHSH and CDR2 is LQKENI. This CDR3 contains 15 residues. The V end was cut by 3 bases, the J end by 2 bases, with 11 bases between. The CDR3 region is CASSPRVEAGNTIYF. The CDR3 DNA reads TGTGCCAGCTCACCCCGGGTAGAGGCTGGAAACACCATATATTTT.

V and J are TRBV5-1 and TRBJ2-7; tentative D call: TRBD1 (5 bases). Germline CDR1 and CDR2: SGHRS and YFSETQ. The CDR3 is 13 amino acids. V lost 4 bases and J 5 bases, leaving 13 bases between the germline ends. The DNA for the CDR3 is TGCGCCAGCAGCCGCGGCAGGGTCGACGAGCAGTACTTC. Protein product: CASSRGRVDEQYF.

The rearrangement uses TRBV5-1 and TRBJ1-5; D is uncertain. V lost 1 base to trimming and J lost 2 bases, with 4 bases between them. There are 13 residues in the CDR3. Germline lookup yields CDR1 SGHRS and CDR2 YFSETQ. CDR3 region: CASSLLGNQPQHF. CDR3 bases: TGCGCCAGCAGCTTGCTTGGCAATCAGCCCCAGCATTTT.

The DNA for the CDR3 is TGTGCCAGCAGCTTAAACACTAGAGATACGCAGTATTTT. As protein: CASSLNTRDTQYF. This chain connects TRBV11-1 to TRBJ2-3, with a tentative D call TRBD2 (5 bases). CDR1 SGHAT and CDR2 FQDESV come from the germline V gene (reference sequence). The CDR3 sequence is 13 residues long. V lost 2 bases to trimming and J lost 5 bases, with 8 bases between them.

V is TRBV6-5 and J is TRBJ1-2; the D gene is possibly TRBD1 (6 bases). Trimming took 2 bases from V and 7 from J, leaving 20 bases between them. There are 16 residues in the CDR3. Germline V gene sequence: CDR1 MNHEY, CDR2 SVGAGI. The chain's CDR3 is CASSYQGRGSQIGYTF. DNA of the CDR3: TGTGCCAGCAGTTACCAAGGCAGGGGCTCCCAGATTGGCTACACCTTC.

The CDR3, as DNA: TGTGCCAGCACCCATCGGACAGATAATGAAAAACTGTTTTTT. Translating gives CASTHRTDNEKLFF. The J gene is TRBJ1-4, the V gene TRBV27; possible D gene TRBD1, 6 bases. The CDR3 is made up of 14 amino acids. The V end lost 7 bases, the J end lost 4 bases, and 13 bases lay between the germline ends. Germline V gene sequence: CDR1 MNHEY, CDR2 SMNVEV (reference sequence).

V is TRBV5-1 and J is TRBJ2-1; 14 bases fit TRBD2. V gave up 4 bases and J gave up 4 bases; unmatched junction bases: 13. The CDR3 has 19 residues. Germline V CDR1 and CDR2: SGHRS, YFSETQ. The CDR3 DNA is TGCGCCAGCAGCCGCACCGGGACTAGCGGGAGTGAGCGGTACAATGAGCAGTTCTTC. It codes for CASSRTGTSGSERYNEQFF.

This clone was seen a few times. The chain couples TRBV15 to TRBJ2-1; 9 nucleotides line up with TRBD2. Germline V gene data show CDR1 as LNHNV and CDR2 as YYDKDF (reference sequence). J was trimmed by 4 bases and V by 3 bases; bases with no gene match: 10. This CDR3 is built from 17 residues. Here the CDR3 reads CATSSIMREGLYNEQFF. The CDR3, as DNA: TGTGCCACCAGCAGTATAATGCGGGAGGGCCTATACAATGAGCAGTTCTTC.

Details on this clone: Distinct nucleotide sequences in the sample also encode this CDR3. The V gene is TRBV10-3, the J gene TRBJ1-5; D is possibly TRBD1 (5 bases). CDR3 length: 14 residues. The germline V gene encodes CDR1 ENHRY and CDR2 SYGVKD. V was trimmed by 0 bases and J by 4 bases, leaving 7 bases between them. The CDR3 loop reads CAISESPGNQPQHF. The CDR3 DNA follows: TGTGCCATCAGTGAGTCGCCAGGGAATCAGCCCCAGCATTTT.

V gene TRBV27 combines with J gene TRBJ2-1; TRBD2 aligns across 9 bases. This CDR3 contains 16 residues. The germline gives CDR1 MNHEY, CDR2 SMNVEV (reference sequence). V was pared by 0 bases and J by 2 bases, with 2 bases of the junction left unmatched. The CDR3 sequence is CASSLSAGGTYNEQFF. In DNA form, the CDR3 reads TGTGCCAGCAGTTTATCTGCGGGAGGGACCTACAATGAGCAGTTCTTC.

The chain employs TRBV5-4 and TRBJ2-7, with D unresolved. Per the germline V gene, CDR1 is SGHNT and CDR2 is YYREEE (reference sequence). Between the trimmed V and J ends, which lost 0 bases and 1 base, there was a span of 8 bases. CDR3 size: 14 residues. Here the CDR3 reads CASSLDYASYEQYF. The CDR3 region has the DNA TGTGCCAGCAGCTTGGACTACGCTTCCTACGAGCAGTACTTC.

This clone has only one observation. V gene TRBV5-6 combines with J gene TRBJ2-3; no clear D gene. The CDR3 has 12 amino acids. CDR1 SGHDT and CDR2 YYEEEE come from the germline V gene. Trimming took off 2 bases at V and 3 bases at J, with 4 bases between the two ends. The DNA for the CDR3 is TGTGCCAGCAGCTTTCTAACAGATACGCAGTATTTT. Translating gives CASSFLTDTQYF.

CDR3: CASSGLAGVVGELFF. The CDR3 bases are TGTGCCAGTAGTGGACTAGCGGGAGTTGTCGGGGAGCTGTTTTTT. This chain connects TRBV19 to TRBJ2-2, with 13 nucleotides matching TRBD2. The trim removed 5 bases at V and 7 bases at J, leaving 4 bases unmatched. There are 15 residues in the CDR3. Germline-derived CDR1 and CDR2 are LNHDA and SQIVND (reference sequence).

The chain joins TRBV11-3 to TRBJ2-3; TRBD2 agrees at 13 bases. This CDR3 has 16 amino acids. Germline V gene sequence: CDR1 SGHNT, CDR2 YENEEA. Trimming removed 5 bases from V and 5 bases from J; junction bases left unmatched: 7. Written as DNA, the CDR3 is TGTGCCAGCAGCCAAGGGAGACTAGCGGGAGGAGATACGCAGTATTTT. It specifies CASSQGRLAGGDTQYF.

This clone was observed a few times. This chain uses TRBV5-4 with TRBJ1-1; 10 bases are shared with TRBD1. Germline lookup yields CDR1 SGHNT and CDR2 YYREEE (reference sequence). CDR3 length: 15 residues. The junction had 6 bases not matched to a gene; V was cut back by 0 bases and J by 7 bases. CDR3 nucleotide sequence: TGTGCCAGCAGCTTGGAATCGGGACAGGGGTTTGAAGCTTTCTTT. It is translated as CASSLESGQGFEAFF.

This rearrangement joins TRBV19 to TRBJ1-5; D possibly corresponds to TRBD1 (5 bases). The V gene's germline CDR1 is LNHDA and CDR2 SQIVND (reference sequence). Trimming pared 5 bases from V and 1 base from J, leaving 18 bases between. The CDR3 consists of 17 residues. CDR3 sequence: CASSPRRTPSSNQPQHF. CDR3 DNA: TGTGCCAGTAGTCCTCGAAGGACACCTTCAAGCAATCAGCCCCAGCATTTT.

A word on this clone: The conserved closing phenylalanine or tryptophan is absent in this CDR3, likely reflecting a read error. Because the CDR3's place on the DNA is in doubt, the DNA is left out and the CDR3 is given as listed by TCRdb. V is TRBV5-1 and J is TRBJ1-2. The CDR3 spans 9 amino acids, including both terminal residues. CDR1 and CDR2 (germline): SGHRS, YFSETQ. CDR3 in amino acids: CASSLIFLS.

This chain joins TRBV13 and TRBJ2-1; 13 nucleotides line up with TRBD2. The CDR3 extends over 14 amino acids. Unmatched junction bases numbered 6, after V lost 8 bases and J lost 8 bases. The germline V gene has CDR1 PRHDT and CDR2 FYEKMQ (reference sequence). The CDR3 DNA follows: TGTGCCAGCCACCGTGGACTAGCGGGAGATGAGCAGTTCTTC. Its protein is CASHRGLAGDEQFF.

The V gene is TRBV30, the J gene TRBJ2-3, with TRBD2 matching 10 bases. Germline V gene data show CDR1 as GTSNPN and CDR2 as SVGIG (reference sequence). This CDR3 has 16 residues. The junction had 5 bases not matched to a gene; V was cut back by 0 bases and J by 2 bases. Here the CDR3 reads CAWSVGLAGDTDTQYF. The CDR3 bases are TGTGCCTGGAGTGTGGGGCTAGCGGGAGACACAGATACGCAGTATTTT.

This clone showed up just once. The chain recombines TRBV29-1 with TRBJ1-2; TRBD1 aligns across 12 bases. CDR3 size: 12 residues. In germline, CDR1 is SQVTM, CDR2 ANQGSEA. Trimming cost V 4 bases and J 8 bases; bases outside gene matches: 2. CDR3: CSVGDRGQGYTF. The DNA of the CDR3 is TGCAGCGTTGGGGACAGGGGGCAAGGCTACACCTTC.

The genes are TRBV10-2 and TRBJ2-7; TRBD2 matches at 10 bases. Trimming cost V 1 base and J 3 bases; bases outside gene matches: 6. In germline, CDR1 is WSHSY, CDR2 SAAADI. The CDR3 contains 16 residues. The CDR3 DNA reads as TGCGCCAGCAGTGAGTTAGGTGGGACTAGCGACTACGAGCAGTACTTC. Its protein is CASSELGGTSDYEQYF.

The chain is built from TRBV28 and TRBJ1-2, with 9 bases that match TRBD1. Germline V gives CDR1 MDHEN, CDR2 SYDVKM. V gave up 3 bases and J gave up 8 bases; unmatched junction bases: 13. This CDR3 is built from 16 residues. The CDR3 DNA is TGTGCCAGCAGTTTTGGAGGACAGGGGTTGGGTAGGGGCTACACCTTC. Translating it yields CASSFGGQGLGRGYTF.

This chain links TRBV19 with TRBJ1-3; 7 bases fit TRBD1. Germline V gene data show CDR1 as LNHDA and CDR2 as SQIVND (reference sequence). The CDR3 consists of 15 residues. Unmatched junction bases numbered 4, after V lost 4 bases and J lost 1 base. CDR3 loop: CASSTTGDSGNTIYF. The CDR3, as DNA: TGTGCCAGTAGTACTACAGGGGATTCTGGAAACACCATATATTTT.

The chain combines TRBV19 with TRBJ2-5; TRBD1 matches 7 bases. The CDR3 loop spans 16 amino acids. With 3 bases clipped from V and 5 bases from J, the junction kept 12 bases outside the gene matches. Germline V lookup: CDR1 LNHDA, CDR2 SQIVND (reference sequence). As DNA, the CDR3 is TGTGCCAGTAGTATCGGAAGACAGGGTGAGAGGGAGACCCAGTACTTC. Its translation: CASSIGRQGERETQYF. The full variable domain, with the rest looked up from reference TRBV19 and TRBJ2-5, is DGGITQSPKYLFRKEGQNVTLSCEQNLNHDAMYWYRQDPGQGLRLIYYSQIVNDFQKGDIAEGYSVSREKKESFPLTVTSAQKNPTAFYLCASSIGRQGERETQYFGPGTRLLVL.

The V gene is TRBV10-3, the J gene TRBJ2-1; TRBD2 matches at 12 bases. The V gene's germline CDR1 is ENHRY and CDR2 SYGVKD. The CDR3 covers 17 residues. With V trimmed by 5 bases and J by 9 bases, 14 bases remained unmatched. CDR3 DNA: TGTGCCATCAGTCCCCCATTAATGACTAGCGGGAGAGCTGAGCAGTTCTTC. This encodes CAISPPLMTSGRAEQFF.

The chain is built from TRBV29-1 and TRBJ2-3, with D possibly matching TRBD1 (5 bases). V lost 6 bases to trimming and J lost 0 bases, with 13 bases between them. This CDR3 is 14 amino acids long. Germline V CDR1 and CDR2: SQVTM, ANQGSEA. For the CDR3, the DNA is TGCAGCGTCTATACAGGCAAAAGCACAGATACGCAGTATTTT. Its protein product is CSVYTGKSTDTQYF.